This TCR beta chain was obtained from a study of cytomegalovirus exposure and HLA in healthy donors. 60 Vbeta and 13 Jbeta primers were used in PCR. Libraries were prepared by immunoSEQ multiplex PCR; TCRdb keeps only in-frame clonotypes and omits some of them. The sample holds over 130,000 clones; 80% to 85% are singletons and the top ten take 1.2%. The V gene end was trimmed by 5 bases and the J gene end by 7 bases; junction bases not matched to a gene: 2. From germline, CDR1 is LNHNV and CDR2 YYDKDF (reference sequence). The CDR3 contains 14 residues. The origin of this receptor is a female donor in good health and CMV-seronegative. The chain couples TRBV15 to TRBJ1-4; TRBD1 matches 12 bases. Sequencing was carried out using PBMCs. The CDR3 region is CATSGTGGREKLFF. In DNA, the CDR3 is TGTGCCACCAGCGGGACAGGGGGCCGTGAAAAACTGTTTTTT.